This TCR beta chain is drawn from a study of blood T cell repertoires in COVID-19. Study-wide background: Specimens from acute and convalescent COVID-19 originated in the United States, Italy and Spain. PBMCs, B-cell-depleted T cells, or T cells were the source of the cDNA or gDNA that made up the material.

Germline assignment: CDR1 MGHRA and CDR2 YSYEKL. The CDR3 is 17 residues long. V was trimmed by 3 bases and J by 14 bases, leaving 26 bases between them. Original data processing: Researchers report that nucleated cell counts were estimated from reference gene primer amplification. Produced via immunoSEQ multiplex PCR; TCRdb's table is partial and in-frame only. D and trimming come from the DNA, and the V and J calls and clone size come from that table. The sample carries 60,000 to 70,000 clones, approximately 86% recorded once. The sequence was collected from a woman aged 55 to 70 with acute or convalescent COVID-19. V is TRBV4-1 and J is TRBJ1-6; maybe TRBD1 (5 bases). Sequencing used peripheral blood. The CDR3 nucleotides read TGCGCCAGCAGCCACCACCCGGCCAGGGCACGGTTTCGGGCCCTCCACTTT. This sequence encodes CASSHHPARARFRALHF.